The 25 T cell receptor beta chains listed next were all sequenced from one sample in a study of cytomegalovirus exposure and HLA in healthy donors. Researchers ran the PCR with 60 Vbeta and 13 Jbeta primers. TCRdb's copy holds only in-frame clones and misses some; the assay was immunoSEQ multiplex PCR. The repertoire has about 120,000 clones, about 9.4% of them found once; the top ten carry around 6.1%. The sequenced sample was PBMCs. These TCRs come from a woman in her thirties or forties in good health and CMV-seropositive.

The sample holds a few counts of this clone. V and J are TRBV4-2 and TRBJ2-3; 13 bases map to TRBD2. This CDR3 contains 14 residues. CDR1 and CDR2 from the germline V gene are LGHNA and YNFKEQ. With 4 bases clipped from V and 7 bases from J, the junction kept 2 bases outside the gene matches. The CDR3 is CASSPGLAGNTQYF. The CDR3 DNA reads TGTGCCAGCAGCCCGGGACTAGCGGGGAATACGCAGTATTTT.

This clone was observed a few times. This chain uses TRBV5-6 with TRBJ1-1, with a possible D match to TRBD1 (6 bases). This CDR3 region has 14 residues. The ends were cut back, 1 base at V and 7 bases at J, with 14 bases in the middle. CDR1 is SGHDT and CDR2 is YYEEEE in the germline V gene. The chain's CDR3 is CASSLQGRLGEAFF. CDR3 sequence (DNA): TGTGCCAGCAGCTTGCAGGGGAGATTGGGTGAAGCTTTCTTT. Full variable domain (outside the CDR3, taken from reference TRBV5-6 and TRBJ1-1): DAGVTQSPTHLIKTRGQQVTLRCSPKSGHDTVSWYQQALGQGPQFIFQYYEEEERQRGNFPDRFSGHQFPNYSSELNVNALLLGDSALYLCASSLQGRLGEAFFGQGTRLTVV.

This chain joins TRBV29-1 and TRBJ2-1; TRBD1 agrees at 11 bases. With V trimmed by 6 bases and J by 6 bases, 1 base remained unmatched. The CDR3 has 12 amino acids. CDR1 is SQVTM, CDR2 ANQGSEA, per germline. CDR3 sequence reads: CSVGTGGNEQFF. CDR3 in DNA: TGCAGCGTGGGGACAGGGGGCAATGAGCAGTTCTTC.

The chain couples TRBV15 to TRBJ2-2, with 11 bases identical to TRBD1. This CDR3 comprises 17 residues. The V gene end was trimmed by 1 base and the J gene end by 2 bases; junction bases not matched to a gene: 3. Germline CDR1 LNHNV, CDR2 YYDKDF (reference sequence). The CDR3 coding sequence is TGTGCCACCAGCAGAGGAGGGACAGGGGGAAACACCGGGGAGCTGTTTTTT. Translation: CATSRGGTGGNTGELFF.

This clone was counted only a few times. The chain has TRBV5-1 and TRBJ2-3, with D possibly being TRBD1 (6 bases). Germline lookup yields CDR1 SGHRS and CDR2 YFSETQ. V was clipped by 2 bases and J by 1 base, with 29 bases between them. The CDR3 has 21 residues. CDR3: CASSFPSSLDRLGGRTDTQYF. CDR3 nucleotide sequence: TGCGCCAGCAGCTTCCCTAGTTCGCTAGATCGGTTAGGGGGTCGCACAGATACGCAGTATTTT.

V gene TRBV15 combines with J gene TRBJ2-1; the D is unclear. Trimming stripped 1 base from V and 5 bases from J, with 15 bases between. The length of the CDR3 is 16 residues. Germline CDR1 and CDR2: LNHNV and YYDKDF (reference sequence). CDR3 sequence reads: CATSRGGAFRNNEQFF. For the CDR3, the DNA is TGTGCCACCAGCAGAGGTGGAGCCTTCCGGAACAATGAGCAGTTCTTC.

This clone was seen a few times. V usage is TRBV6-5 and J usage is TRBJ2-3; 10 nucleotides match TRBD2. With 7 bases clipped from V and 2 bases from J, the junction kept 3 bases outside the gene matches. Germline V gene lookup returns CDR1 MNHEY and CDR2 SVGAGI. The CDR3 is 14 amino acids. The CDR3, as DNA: TGTGCCAGCAAACTAGCGGGGCACACAGATACGCAGTATTTT. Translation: CASKLAGHTDTQYF.

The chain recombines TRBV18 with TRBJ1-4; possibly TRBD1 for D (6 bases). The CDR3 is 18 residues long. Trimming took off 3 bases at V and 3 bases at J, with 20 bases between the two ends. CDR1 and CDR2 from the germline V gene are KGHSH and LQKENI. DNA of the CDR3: TGTGCCAGCTCACCCTTACCGAGGGGGGGGGCAGCTAATGAAAAACTGTTTTTT. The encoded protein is CASSPLPRGGAANEKLFF.

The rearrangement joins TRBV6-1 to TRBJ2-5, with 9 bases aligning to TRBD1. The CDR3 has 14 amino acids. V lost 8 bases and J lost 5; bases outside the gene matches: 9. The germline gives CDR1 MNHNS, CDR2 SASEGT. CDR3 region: CASGSQGARETQYF. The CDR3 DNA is TGTGCCAGCGGGTCACAGGGGGCGCGGGAGACCCAGTACTTC.

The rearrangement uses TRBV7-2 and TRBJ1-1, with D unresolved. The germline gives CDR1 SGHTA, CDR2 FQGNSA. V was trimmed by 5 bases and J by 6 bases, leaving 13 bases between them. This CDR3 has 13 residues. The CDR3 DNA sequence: TGTGCCAGCAGCGTCTACCCCCGGGCTGAAGCTTTCTTT. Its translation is CASSVYPRAEAFF.

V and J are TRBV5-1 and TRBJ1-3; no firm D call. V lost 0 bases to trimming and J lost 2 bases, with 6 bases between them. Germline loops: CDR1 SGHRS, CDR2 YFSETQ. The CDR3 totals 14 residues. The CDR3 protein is CASSLEPAGNTIYF. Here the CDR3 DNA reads TGCGCCAGCAGCTTGGAGCCGGCTGGAAACACCATATATTTT.

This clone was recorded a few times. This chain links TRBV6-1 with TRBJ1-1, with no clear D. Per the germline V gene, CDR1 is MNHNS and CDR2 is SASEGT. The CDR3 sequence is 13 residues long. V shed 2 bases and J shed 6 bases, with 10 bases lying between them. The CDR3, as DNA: TGTGCCAGCAGTGAATCGTTTAAATCTGAAGCTTTCTTT. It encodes CASSESFKSEAFF.

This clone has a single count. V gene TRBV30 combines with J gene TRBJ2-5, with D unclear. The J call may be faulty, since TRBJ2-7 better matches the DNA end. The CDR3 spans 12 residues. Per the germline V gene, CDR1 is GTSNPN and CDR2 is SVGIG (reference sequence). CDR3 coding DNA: TGTGCCTGGAGCGGGTACACCTACGAGCAGTACTTC. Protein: CAWSGYTYEQYF.

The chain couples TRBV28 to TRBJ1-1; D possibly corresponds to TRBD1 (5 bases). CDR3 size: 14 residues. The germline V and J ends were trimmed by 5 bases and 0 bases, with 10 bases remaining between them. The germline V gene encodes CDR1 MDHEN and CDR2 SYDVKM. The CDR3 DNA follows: TGTGCCAGCAGTCCCCTCAGGGTGAACACTGAAGCTTTCTTT. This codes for CASSPLRVNTEAFF.

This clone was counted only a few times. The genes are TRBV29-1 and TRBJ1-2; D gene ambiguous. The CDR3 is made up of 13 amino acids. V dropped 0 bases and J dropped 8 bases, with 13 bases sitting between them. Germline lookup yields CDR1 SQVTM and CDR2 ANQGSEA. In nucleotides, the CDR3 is TGCAGCGTTGAAGATCACGCTTCAGGAGGCTACACCTTC. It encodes CSVEDHASGGYTF.

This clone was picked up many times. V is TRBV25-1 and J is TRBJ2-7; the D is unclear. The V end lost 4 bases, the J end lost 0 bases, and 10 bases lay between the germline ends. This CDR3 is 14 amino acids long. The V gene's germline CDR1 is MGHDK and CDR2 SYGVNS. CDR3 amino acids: CASSGASSSYEQYF. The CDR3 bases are TGTGCCAGCAGTGGCGCTAGTTCCTCCTACGAGCAGTACTTC.

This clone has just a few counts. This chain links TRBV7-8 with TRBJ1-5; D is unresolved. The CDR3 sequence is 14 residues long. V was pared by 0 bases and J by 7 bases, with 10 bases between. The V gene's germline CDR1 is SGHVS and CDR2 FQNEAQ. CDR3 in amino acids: CASSLASAGQPQHF. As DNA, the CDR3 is TGTGCCAGCAGCTTAGCCTCTGCGGGGCAGCCCCAGCATTTT.

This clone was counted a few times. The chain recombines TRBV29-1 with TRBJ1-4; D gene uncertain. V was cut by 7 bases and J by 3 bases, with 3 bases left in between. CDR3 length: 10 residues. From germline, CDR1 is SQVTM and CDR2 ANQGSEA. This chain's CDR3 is CSASNEKLFF. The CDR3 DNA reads TGCAGCGCTTCTAATGAAAAACTGTTTTTT.

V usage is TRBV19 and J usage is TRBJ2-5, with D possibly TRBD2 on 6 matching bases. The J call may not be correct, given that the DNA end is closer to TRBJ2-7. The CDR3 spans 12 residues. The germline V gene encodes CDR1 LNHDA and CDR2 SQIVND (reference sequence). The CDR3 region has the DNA TGTGCCAGTATGGGGGAGGACTACGAGCAGTACTTC. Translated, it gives CASMGEDYEQYF.

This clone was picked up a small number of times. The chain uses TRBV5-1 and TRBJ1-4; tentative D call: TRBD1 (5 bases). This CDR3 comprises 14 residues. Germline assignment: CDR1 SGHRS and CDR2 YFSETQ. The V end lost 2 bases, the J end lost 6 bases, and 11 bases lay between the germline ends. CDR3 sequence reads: CASSFQGGDEKLFF. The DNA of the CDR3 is TGCGCCAGCAGCTTTCAGGGTGGCGATGAAAAACTGTTTTTT. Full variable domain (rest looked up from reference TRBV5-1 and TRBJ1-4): KAGVTQTPRYLIKTRGQQVTLSCSPISGHRSVSWYQQTPGQGLQFLFEYFSETQRNKGNFPGRFSGRQFSNSRSEMNVSTLELGDSALYLCASSFQGGDEKLFFGSGTQLSVL.

The CDR3 DNA sequence: TGTGCCAGCAGCCCAGGAAAGATGCACTTCTTC. Translation gives CASSPGKMHFF. The chain recombines TRBV7-9 with TRBJ2-1; D remains unclear. Trimming left V 5 bases short and J 16 bases short, with 15 bases between. This CDR3 is 11 amino acids long. Germline CDR1 SEHNR, CDR2 FQNEAQ (reference sequence). The full variable domain, its missing parts supplied by reference TRBV7-9 and TRBJ2-1, is DTGVSQNPRHKITKRGQNVTFRCDPISEHNRLYWYRQTLGQGPEFLTYFQNEAQLEKSRLLSDRFSAERPKGSFSTLEIQRTEQGDSAMYLCASSPGKMHFFGPGTRLTVL.

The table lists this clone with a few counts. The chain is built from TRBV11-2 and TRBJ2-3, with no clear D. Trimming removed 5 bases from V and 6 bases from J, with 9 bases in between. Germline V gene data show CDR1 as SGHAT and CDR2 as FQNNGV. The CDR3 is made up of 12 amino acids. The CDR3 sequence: CASSPLGDTQYF. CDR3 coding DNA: TGTGCCAGCAGCCCCCTCGGGGATACGCAGTATTTT.

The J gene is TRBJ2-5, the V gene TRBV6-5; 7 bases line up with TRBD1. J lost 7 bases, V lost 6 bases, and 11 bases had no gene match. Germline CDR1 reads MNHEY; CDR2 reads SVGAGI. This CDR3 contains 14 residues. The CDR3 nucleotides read TGTGCCAGCAGAGAGAGAGGGGGCGGTTCGACCCAGTACTTC. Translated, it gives CASRERGGGSTQYF.

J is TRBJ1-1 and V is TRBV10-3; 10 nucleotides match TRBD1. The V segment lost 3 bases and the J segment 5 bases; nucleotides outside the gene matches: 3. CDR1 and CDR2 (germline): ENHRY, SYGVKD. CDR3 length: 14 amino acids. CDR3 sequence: CAISERTGGTEAFF. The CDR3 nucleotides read TGTGCCATCAGTGAAAGGACAGGGGGTACTGAAGCTTTCTTT.

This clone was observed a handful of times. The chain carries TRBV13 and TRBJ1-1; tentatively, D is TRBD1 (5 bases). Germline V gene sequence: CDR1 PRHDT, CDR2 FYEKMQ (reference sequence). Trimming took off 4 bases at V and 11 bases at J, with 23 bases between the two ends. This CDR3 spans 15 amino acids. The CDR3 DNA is TGTGCCAGCAGCTCCCCGGGCGGGGGGACCCCGCTGGCTTTCTTT. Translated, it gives CASSSPGGGTPLAFF.